This passage covers 28 T cell receptor beta chains from one sample sequenced in a study of cytomegalovirus exposure and HLA in healthy donors. The PCR had 60 Vbeta and 13 Jbeta primers. Libraries were prepared by immunoSEQ multiplex PCR; TCRdb keeps only in-frame clonotypes and omits some of them. The repertoire holds some 150,000 clones, with 60% to 75% as singletons. What was sequenced was PBMCs. These receptors were taken from a young man in good health and CMV-seronegative.

The rearrangement joins TRBV7-9 to TRBJ1-6, with D maybe TRBD1 (6 bases). Germline CDR1 SEHNR, CDR2 FQNEAQ (reference sequence). V lost 2 bases to trimming and J lost 7 bases, with 15 bases between them. The CDR3 runs to 16 residues. Here the CDR3 reads CASSLLPGEGNSPLHF. The CDR3 DNA is TGTGCCAGCAGCTTATTACCAGGGGAGGGGAATTCACCCCTCCACTTT.

This chain uses TRBV6-1 with TRBJ2-7, with 11 bases matching TRBD2. V lost 5 bases and J lost 2; bases outside the gene matches: 5. Germline CDR1 MNHNS, CDR2 SASEGT. The CDR3 covers 15 residues. The CDR3 spells CASSLLAGEPYEQYF. CDR3 in DNA: TGTGCCAGCAGTTTACTAGCGGGGGAACCCTACGAGCAGTACTTC.

This sequence joins TRBV15 and TRBJ2-6; 8 nucleotides line up with TRBD1. With 2 bases clipped from V and 2 bases from J, the junction kept 11 bases outside the gene matches. CDR1 LNHNV and CDR2 YYDKDF come from the germline V gene (reference sequence). This CDR3 is built from 19 residues. The CDR3 protein is CATSRPVPETGAGANVLTF. CDR3 nucleotide sequence: TGTGCCACCAGCAGACCTGTCCCCGAGACAGGGGCTGGGGCCAACGTCCTGACTTTC.

This chain links TRBV15 with TRBJ2-3; 7 bases match TRBD2. Germline V lookup: CDR1 LNHNV, CDR2 YYDKDF (reference sequence). The ends lost 0 bases at V and 1 base at J; junction bases unmatched: 1. The CDR3 spans 15 residues. CDR3 protein: CATSRDGGGTDTQYF. CDR3 nucleotides: TGTGCCACCAGCAGAGATGGGGGGGGCACAGATACGCAGTATTTT.

The CDR3: CASSESIGAVYNEQFF. In nucleotides, the CDR3 is TGCGCCAGCAGTGAGTCTATAGGGGCAGTCTACAATGAGCAGTTCTTC. The chain combines TRBV10-2 with TRBJ2-1, with D possibly being TRBD1 (5 bases). V lost 0 bases, J lost 3 bases, and 12 bases lay in between. Per the germline V gene, CDR1 is WSHSY and CDR2 is SAAADI. The CDR3 contains 16 residues.

The chain combines TRBV29-1 with TRBJ1-1; D perhaps matches TRBD1 (6 bases). Trimming shortened V by 5 bases and J by 3 bases, and 16 bases separated the two germline ends. This CDR3 comprises 14 residues. Per the germline V gene, CDR1 is SQVTM and CDR2 is ANQGSEA. CDR3 bases: TGCAGCGTTTTACCCAGGGGCCCCGACACTGAAGCTTTCTTT. It specifies CSVLPRGPDTEAFF.

The chain uses TRBV4-1 and TRBJ2-3, with TRBD2 matching 10 bases. Unmatched junction bases numbered 2, after V lost 2 bases and J lost 3 bases. The CDR3 runs to 15 residues. Germline CDR1 and CDR2: MGHRA and YSYEKL. The CDR3 spells CASSQLGLATDTQYF. The CDR3, as DNA: TGCGCCAGCAGCCAATTGGGACTAGCGACAGATACGCAGTATTTT.

This rearrangement joins TRBV5-1 to TRBJ2-2, with TRBD1 matching 8 bases. From germline, CDR1 is SGHRS and CDR2 YFSETQ. The length of the CDR3 is 16 residues. V gave up 0 bases and J gave up 4 bases; unmatched junction bases: 5. This chain's CDR3 is CASSLGTGWATGELFF. Written as DNA, the CDR3 is TGCGCCAGCAGCTTGGGGACAGGGTGGGCCACCGGGGAGCTGTTTTTT.

The gene calls are TRBV2 and TRBJ2-3, with D perhaps TRBD2 (6 bases). V was pared by 3 bases and J by 4 bases, with 17 bases between. From germline, CDR1 is SNHLY and CDR2 FYNNEI. The CDR3 runs 16 residues. The CDR3 loop is CASSEGGVPKPDTQYF. DNA of the CDR3: TGTGCCAGCAGTGAGGGCGGGGTCCCTAAACCAGATACGCAGTATTTT.

The chain links TRBV9 to TRBJ1-2; possible D gene TRBD1, 5 bases. CDR3 length: 16 residues. Germline-derived CDR1 and CDR2 are SGDLS and YYNGEE. V gave up 0 bases and J gave up 3 bases, with 15 bases separating them. The CDR3 region is CASSVDVPGIHYGYTF. The CDR3 DNA reads as TGTGCCAGCAGCGTAGACGTCCCAGGGATCCACTATGGCTACACCTTC. The whole variable domain, filled in from reference TRBV9 and TRBJ1-2, reads DSGVTQTPKHLITATGQRVTLRCSPRSGDLSVYWYQQSLDQGLQFLIQYYNGEERAKGNILERFSAQQFPDLHSELNLSSLELGDSALYFCASSVDVPGIHYGYTFGSGTRLTVV.

The DNA for the CDR3 is TGTGCCAGCAGCCGACAGGGGGCTAACTATGGCTACACCTTC. This gives the protein CASSRQGANYGYTF. This chain joins TRBV7-2 and TRBJ1-2, with 9 bases identical to TRBD1. The CDR3 runs to 14 residues. V lost 5 bases, J lost 0 bases, and 1 base stayed unmatched. CDR1 SGHTA and CDR2 FQGNSA come from the germline V gene. Supplemented by reference TRBV7-2 and TRBJ1-2, the full variable domain reads GAGVSQSPSNKVTEKGKDVELRCDPISGHTALYWYRQSLGQGLEFLIYFQGNSAPDKSGLPSDRFSAERTGGSVSTLTIQRTQQEDSAVYLCASSRQGANYGYTFGSGTRLTVV.

DNA for the CDR3: TGTGCCAGTAGTAGACAGGGGGGGGGTCAGCCCCAGCATTTT. This translates into CASSRQGGGQPQHF. The genes are TRBV19 and TRBJ1-5, with 9 bases lining up with TRBD1. The CDR3 runs 14 residues. Looked up from germline, CDR1 is LNHDA and CDR2 is SQIVND (reference sequence). Trimming at V came to 4 bases and at J to 6 bases, leaving 4 bases not matched to a gene.

The chain couples TRBV6-5 to TRBJ1-2, with 10 bases matching TRBD1. The V gene's germline CDR1 is MNHEY and CDR2 SVGAGI. This CDR3 has 15 amino acids. Trimming cost V 5 bases and J 8 bases; bases outside gene matches: 11. CDR3 DNA sequence: TGTGCCAGCAGTGCGGACAGGGGGATATGGGGGGGCTACACCTTC. Protein product: CASSADRGIWGGYTF.

The genes are TRBV4-3 and TRBJ1-2; 8 nucleotides line up with TRBD1. Germline V lookup: CDR1 LGHNA, CDR2 YSLEER. CDR3 size: 19 residues. Trimming removed 0 bases from V and 0 bases from J; junction bases left unmatched: 12. DNA for the CDR3: TGCGCCAGCAGCCAAGAATCTAGGACAGGGCCAACAGCTAACTATGGCTACACCTTC. Protein sequence: CASSQESRTGPTANYGYTF.

CDR3: CASSLLQWTGHNSPLHF. The DNA for the CDR3 is TGTGCCAGCAGCTTATTACAATGGACAGGGCATAATTCACCCCTCCACTTT. V gene TRBV7-9 combines with J gene TRBJ1-6; 8 positions match TRBD1. V trimming: 2 bases; J trimming: 5 bases; junction bases outside the gene matches: 8. This CDR3 is built from 17 residues. The V gene's germline CDR1 is SEHNR and CDR2 FQNEAQ (reference sequence).

CDR3 DNA: TGTGCCAGCAGTCTTAGAGCGGGGGGGATACTAGCCAAAAACATTCAGTACTTC. Its protein product is CASSLRAGGILAKNIQYF. The chain links TRBV27 to TRBJ2-4, with TRBD2 identical over 10 bases. Germline-derived CDR1 and CDR2 are MNHEY and SMNVEV (reference sequence). With 5 bases clipped from V and 0 bases from J, the junction kept 10 bases outside the gene matches. The CDR3 extends over 18 amino acids.

This chain links TRBV15 with TRBJ1-5, with D maybe TRBD1 (5 bases). V lost 0 bases to trimming and J lost 6 bases, with 12 bases between them. The CDR3 consists of 15 residues. CDR1 is LNHNV, CDR2 YYDKDF, per germline (reference sequence). The CDR3 DNA is TGTGCCACCAGCAGAGATCTTCTAGGGGCTCAGCCCCAGCATTTT. Translating gives CATSRDLLGAQPQHF.

This chain links TRBV4-1 with TRBJ1-4; unclear D gene. The CDR3 contains 15 residues. CDR1 is MGHRA and CDR2 is YSYEKL in the germline V gene. V gave up 6 bases and J gave up 0 bases, with 11 bases separating them. The CDR3 here is CASRVTSATNEKLFF. The CDR3 DNA reads TGCGCCAGCAGAGTTACAAGTGCAACTAATGAAAAACTGTTTTTT.

As regards this clone: Other DNA sequences in the same sample also yield this CDR3. The J gene is TRBJ2-7, the V gene TRBV11-2; possibly TRBD2 for D (7 bases). The ends were cut back, 4 bases at V and 7 bases at J, with 23 bases in the middle. The CDR3 totals 16 residues. Germline CDR1 SGHAT, CDR2 FQNNGV. The CDR3 reads CASSSSDGGPWGEQYV. The CDR3, as DNA: TGTGCCAGCAGCTCTTCCGACGGGGGGCCCTGGGGGGAGCAGTACGTC.

This clone was detected a few times. This chain links TRBV5-1 with TRBJ2-7, with 9 positions matching TRBD2. Germline V lookup: CDR1 SGHRS, CDR2 YFSETQ. J was trimmed by 2 bases and V by 3 bases; bases with no gene match: 3. There are 14 residues in the CDR3. CDR3 region: CASSWTSETYEQYF. The CDR3, as DNA: TGCGCCAGCAGCTGGACTAGCGAAACCTACGAGCAGTACTTC.

On this clone: Other DNA sequences in the sample encode the same CDR3. The chain employs TRBV27 and TRBJ1-1, with a weak D call TRBD1 (6 bases). The CDR3 is 14 residues long. Deletions cut 8 bases from V and 1 base from J, with 14 bases between. Germline V CDR1 and CDR2: MNHEY, SMNVEV (reference sequence). The CDR3 protein is CASSLRQANTEAFF. In nucleotides, the CDR3 is TGTGCCAGCTCTCTTCGACAGGCGAACACTGAAGCTTTCTTT.

V and J are TRBV9 and TRBJ2-2, with 7 bases matching TRBD1. The CDR3 has 13 residues. With V trimmed by 8 bases and J by 1 base, 2 bases remained unmatched. Germline V gene data show CDR1 as SGDLS and CDR2 as YYNGEE. In DNA form, the CDR3 reads TGTGCCAGTAGGACAGGGAACACCGGGGAGCTGTTTTTT. Amino acids: CASRTGNTGELFF.

In this sample, this clone turned up a few times. The chain is built from TRBV4-1 and TRBJ2-7, with 7 bases fitting TRBD1. The CDR3 covers 15 residues. CDR1 MGHRA and CDR2 YSYEKL come from the germline V gene. With V trimmed by 0 bases and J by 3 bases, 5 bases remained unmatched. The CDR3 DNA follows: TGCGCCAGCAGCCAAGACCGGGACAGACTCTACGAGCAGTACTTC. It encodes CASSQDRDRLYEQYF.

This clone was observed a few times. J is TRBJ1-4 and V is TRBV11-2; D not certain. This CDR3 is 15 amino acids long. Trimming left V 5 bases short and J 5 bases short, with 15 bases between. Germline CDR1 SGHAT, CDR2 FQNNGV. The CDR3 nucleotides read TGTGCCAGCAGCGAGACGGCGGTCCTGAATGAAAAACTGTTTTTT. Translated, it gives CASSETAVLNEKLFF.

V and J are TRBV5-5 and TRBJ1-6, with D unresolved. V shed 0 bases and J shed 6 bases, with 10 bases lying between them. The germline gives CDR1 SGHKS, CDR2 YYEKEE (reference sequence). The CDR3 contains 15 residues. In nucleotides, the CDR3 is TGTGCCAGCAGCTTGGAGATCGGGGTTAATTCACCCCTCCACTTT. It yields the protein CASSLEIGVNSPLHF.

This clone was seen a handful of times. The V call is TRBV7-9, the J call TRBJ2-3, with D tentatively TRBD2 (6 bases). CDR1 and CDR2 (germline): SEHNR, FQNEAQ (reference sequence). The CDR3 loop spans 15 amino acids. Deletions cut 1 base from V and 2 bases from J, with 10 bases between. Here the CDR3 DNA reads TGTGCCAGCAGCTTAGGGGACTCACTCACAGATACGCAGTATTTT. This encodes CASSLGDSLTDTQYF.

J is TRBJ2-4 and V is TRBV2; 9 bases fit TRBD2. This CDR3 region has 14 residues. CDR1 is SNHLY and CDR2 is FYNNEI in the germline V gene. The ends lost 6 bases at V and 7 bases at J; junction bases unmatched: 7. CDR3 region: CASRPGAGGNIQYF. The CDR3 DNA reads as TGTGCCAGCAGGCCGGGAGCGGGGGGTAACATTCAGTACTTC.

The chain joins TRBV11-2 to TRBJ2-3; 13 bases map to TRBD2. Trimming cost V 3 bases and J 2 bases; bases outside gene matches: 2. CDR1 SGHAT and CDR2 FQNNGV come from the germline V gene. The CDR3 sequence is 16 residues long. CDR3 residues: CASSFTSGGATDTQYF. Written as DNA, the CDR3 is TGTGCCAGCAGCTTTACTAGCGGGGGGGCCACAGATACGCAGTATTTT.